A selection of T cell receptor beta chains follows, all from one sample in a study of cytomegalovirus exposure and HLA in healthy donors. Produced via immunoSEQ multiplex PCR; TCRdb's table is partial and in-frame only. The table records 180,000 or so clones, roughly 80% of them present only once. The sample was PBMCs. The receptors here all came from a middle-aged woman in good health and CMV-seropositive. Each CDR3 is given with its conserved first and last residue. The D gene is left open where the match is weak. Size is stated for part of the rows, as once, few or many counts, or as a class when the clone is expanded.

size: .; D: TRBD1; J: TRBJ1-1; V: TRBV4-1; DNA: TGCGCCAGCAGCCAAGACGAGATACGACAGGGTCGGGGGACTGAAGCTTTCTTT; CDR3: CASSQDEIRQGRGTEAFF
size: .; D: .; J: TRBJ2-7; V: TRBV5-1; DNA: TGCGCCAGCAGCTTTCTCGACAGGTCCTACGAGCAGTACTTC; CDR3: CASSFLDRSYEQYF
size: .; D: .; J: TRBJ1-1; V: TRBV7-9; DNA: TGTGCCAGCAGCTGGGACAATGGTGTTGAAGCTTTCTTT; CDR3: CASSWDNGVEAFF
size: .; D: TRBD1; J: TRBJ1-2; V: TRBV18; DNA: TGTGCCAGCTCACCGCAACTTCCAGGACAGGGGGCCGGGGGCTACACCTTC; CDR3: CASSPQLPGQGAGGYTF
size: .; D: TRBD2; J: TRBJ2-3; V: TRBV18; DNA: TGTGCCAGCTCACCAACTAGCGGGAGTAGAGATACGCAGTATTTT; CDR3: CASSPTSGSRDTQYF
size: .; D: .; J: TRBJ2-7; V: TRBV6-6; DNA: TGTGCCAGCAGTTACTGGCAGGGGCGCACCTACGAGCAGTACTTC; CDR3: CASSYWQGRTYEQYF
size: .; D: TRBD1; J: TRBJ1-5; V: TRBV28; DNA: TGTGCCAGCAGTTTAATGATGGCGCCAGGGGGTGGGGATAGCAATCAGCCCCAGCATTTT; CDR3: CASSLMMAPGGGDSNQPQHF
size: once; D: .; J: TRBJ2-7; V: TRBV6-6; DNA: TGTGCCAGCAGTTACAAGGCGGGACCTCGCTCCTACGAGCAGTACTTC; CDR3: CASSYKAGPRSYEQYF
size: few; D: .; J: TRBJ1-5; V: TRBV28; DNA: TGTGCCAGCAGTTCCCTCCTGAGCAATCAGCCCCAGCATTTT; CDR3: CASSSLLSNQPQHF
size: .; D: .; J: TRBJ1-2; V: TRBV10-1; DNA: TGCGCCAGCAATAACAGGGACGGAACTGGCTACACCTTC; CDR3: CASNNRDGTGYTF
size: few; D: .; J: TRBJ2-5; V: TRBV9; DNA: TGTGCCAGCAGCGTAGAGGGCCGGGGGGAGACCCAGTACTTC; CDR3: CASSVEGRGETQYF
size: few; D: .; J: TRBJ2-7; V: TRBV10-2; DNA: TGCGCCAGCAGTGGATGGGGAGCCTACGAGCAGTACTTC; CDR3: CASSGWGAYEQYF
size: .; D: TRBD1; J: TRBJ2-5; V: TRBV10-1; DNA: TGCGCCAGCAGTCGGGGGACAGGGGCTAACCAAGAGACCCAGTACTTC; CDR3: CASSRGTGANQETQYF
size: .; D: .; J: TRBJ2-1; V: TRBV9; DNA: TGTGCCAGCAGCGTGGAGCCGAGCTCCTACAATGAGCAGTTCTTC; CDR3: CASSVEPSSYNEQFF
size: few; D: TRBD2; J: TRBJ2-5; V: TRBV4-1; DNA: TGCGCCAGCAGCCAAAGCGGGAGGGGAGAGACCCAGTACTTC; CDR3: CASSQSGRGETQYF
size: once; D: .; J: TRBJ1-3; V: TRBV19; DNA: TGTGCCAGTACAGGGTTCTCTGGAAACACCATATATTTT; CDR3: CASTGFSGNTIYF
size: .; D: TRBD1; J: TRBJ1-3; V: TRBV7-2; DNA: TGTGCCAGCAGTCCCGGGACAGGGGTAATTGGAAACACCATATATTTT; CDR3: CASSPGTGVIGNTIYF
size: few; D: TRBD1; J: TRBJ1-4; V: TRBV11-2; DNA: TGTGCCAGCGGTCCGGGACAGCAGAATGAAAAACTGTTTTTT; CDR3: CASGPGQQNEKLFF
size: .; D: .; J: TRBJ1-1; V: TRBV5-1; DNA: TGCGCCAGCAGCACTATCCCGACAGTCCGCACTGAAGCTTTCTTT; CDR3: CASSTIPTVRTEAFF
size: .; D: .; J: TRBJ1-3; V: TRBV19; DNA: TGTGCCAGTAGTATAGGAGCCCTCTCTGGAAACACCATATATTTT; CDR3: CASSIGALSGNTIYF
size: .; D: .; J: TRBJ2-6; V: TRBV19; DNA: TGTGCCAGTAGTATAGTTGGGCGACAAAGCTCTGGGGCCAACGTCCTGACTTTC; CDR3: CASSIVGRQSSGANVLTF
size: .; D: .; J: TRBJ2-1; V: TRBV29-1; DNA: TGCAGCGTGGCCACAACAGGATACTACAATGAGCAGTTCTTC; CDR3: CSVATTGYYNEQFF
size: few; D: TRBD2; J: TRBJ2-7; V: TRBV7-9; DNA: TGTGCCAGCAGCTTAGCGCAAACTAGCGGGAGGGATACCTACGAGCAGTACTTC; CDR3: CASSLAQTSGRDTYEQYF
size: once; D: TRBD1; J: TRBJ2-2; V: TRBV7-9; DNA: TGTGCCAGCAGCTCCACCGAGGGACAGGCCGCGAACACCGGGGAGCTGTTTTTT; CDR3: CASSSTEGQAANTGELFF
size: few; D: TRBD2; J: TRBJ2-7; V: TRBV11-2; DNA: TGTGCCAGCAGCCACACTAGCGGGAGGGCCTTAGGGGAGCAGTACTTC; CDR3: CASSHTSGRALGEQYF
size: .; D: .; J: TRBJ1-4; V: TRBV5-1; DNA: TGCGCCAGCAGCGGACGGGGGGCGACTAATGAAAAACTGTTTTTT; CDR3: CASSGRGATNEKLFF
size: .; D: TRBD2; J: TRBJ2-1; V: TRBV7-9; DNA: TGTGCCAGCAGCTTAAGGACTAGCGGGAAGGTCAATGAGCAGTTCTTC; CDR3: CASSLRTSGKVNEQFF
size: few; D: TRBD1; J: TRBJ1-5; V: TRBV10-3; DNA: TGTGCCATCAGTGAGGACAGGGGAGGCAATCAGCCCCAGCATTTT; CDR3: CAISEDRGGNQPQHF
size: .; D: TRBD1; J: TRBJ2-7; V: TRBV25-1; DNA: TGTGCCAGCAGTCCCACCCCCACCGGGACAGCCTACGAGCAGTACTTC; CDR3: CASSPTPTGTAYEQYF
size: .; D: TRBD2; J: TRBJ2-1; V: TRBV2; DNA: TGTGCCAGCAAGACTCCGGGACTAGCGGTGAGCAATGAGCAGTTCTTC; CDR3: CASKTPGLAVSNEQFF
size: .; D: .; J: TRBJ2-7; V: TRBV5-1; DNA: TGCGCCAGCAGCTTGGGCCCGGGAGTCAGCTACGAGCAGTACTTC; CDR3: CASSLGPGVSYEQYF
size: once; D: .; J: TRBJ2-6; V: TRBV11-2; DNA: TGTGCCAGCACCCCCCGGTCCTCTGGGGCCAACGTCCTGACTTTC; CDR3: CASTPRSSGANVLTF
size: .; D: TRBD2; J: TRBJ2-1; V: TRBV27; DNA: TGTGCCAGCAGTTTATACGGACTAGCGGGGGAGGATCCCCTCCGGAGCTCCTACAATGAGCAGTTCTTC; CDR3: CASSLYGLAGEDPLRSSYNEQFF
size: .; D: .; J: TRBJ1-1; V: TRBV6-1; DNA: TGTGCCAGCAGTAACCGGGACAAAGGTGAAGCTTTCTTT; CDR3: CASSNRDKGEAFF
size: few; D: TRBD2; J: TRBJ2-7; V: TRBV7-2; DNA: TGTGCCAGCAGCCTGATTAGCGGGAACGTCTACGAGCAGTACTTC; CDR3: CASSLISGNVYEQYF
size: .; D: .; J: TRBJ1-3; V: TRBV19; DNA: TGTGCCAGTAGTATACTGCCGGTGGCTGGAAACACCATATATTTT; CDR3: CASSILPVAGNTIYF
size: few; D: .; J: TRBJ2-7; V: TRBV7-9; DNA: TGTGCCAGCAGCAAGGACAGTTACGAGCAGTACTTC; CDR3: CASSKDSYEQYF
size: .; D: TRBD2; J: TRBJ2-7; V: TRBV19; DNA: TGTGCCAGTAGCCACCCGGGACTAGCGGGAGTTGGCGAGCAGTACTTC; CDR3: CASSHPGLAGVGEQYF
size: few; D: .; J: TRBJ2-1; V: TRBV6-4; DNA: TGTGCCAGCAGTGTAGAGCAGGCCGACCGGGAGCAGTTCTTC; CDR3: CASSVEQADREQFF
size: once; D: .; J: TRBJ2-7; V: TRBV18; DNA: TGTGCCAGCTCACCACGGCCCGCCAGGGGTGAAGAGCAGTACTTC; CDR3: CASSPRPARGEEQYF
size: .; D: TRBD1; J: TRBJ1-4; V: TRBV5-1; DNA: TGCGCCAGCAGCCTTACAGGGGGCAGGAGTGAAAAACTGTTTTTT; CDR3: CASSLTGGRSEKLFF
size: .; D: .; J: TRBJ2-2; V: TRBV2; DNA: TGTGCCAGCAGTGACCCTCCTTCCGGGGAGCTGTTTTTT; CDR3: CASSDPPSGELFF
size: few; D: .; J: TRBJ2-2; V: TRBV2; DNA: TGTGCCAGCAGGGGCGGACAGAACACCGGGGAGCTGTTTTTT; CDR3: CASRGGQNTGELFF
size: .; D: .; J: TRBJ1-4; V: TRBV4-1; DNA: TGCGCCAGCAGCCAAGACGGCGGGGCGGTTAATGAAAAACTGTTTTTT; CDR3: CASSQDGGAVNEKLFF
size: .; D: .; J: TRBJ2-7; V: TRBV7-2; DNA: TGTGCCAGCAGCTTAGCGGCCAGCTCCTACGAGCAGTACTTC; CDR3: CASSLAASSYEQYF
size: once; D: .; J: TRBJ2-5; V: TRBV15; DNA: TGTGCCACCAGCAGAGAGGGCATTAACCAAGAGACCCAGTACTTC; CDR3: CATSREGINQETQYF
size: few; D: .; J: TRBJ1-1; V: TRBV11-2; DNA: TGTGCCAGCAGCTGGGGCGCCGACACTGAAGCTTTCTTT; CDR3: CASSWGADTEAFF
size: few; D: .; J: TRBJ2-3; V: TRBV6-6; DNA: TGTGCCAGCAGTTACATCGGACTCGGGGACACAGATACGCAGTATTTT; CDR3: CASSYIGLGDTDTQYF
size: once; D: TRBD2; J: TRBJ2-1; V: TRBV5-1; DNA: TGCGCCAGCAGCGGATTTAGCGGGAGGAGTTCCTACAATGAGCAGTTCTTC; CDR3: CASSGFSGRSSYNEQFF
size: .; D: TRBD2; J: TRBJ2-6; V: TRBV11-3; DNA: TGTGCCAGCAGCTTAGGCGGGGGATCTGGGGCCAACGTCCTGACTTTC; CDR3: CASSLGGGSGANVLTF
size: .; D: .; J: TRBJ2-7; V: TRBV14; DNA: TGTGCCAGCAGCTCTAATTACGAGCAGTACTTC; CDR3: CASSSNYEQYF
size: .; D: .; J: TRBJ1-1; V: TRBV28; DNA: TGTGCCAGCAGTTACCGGGACACTGAAGCTTTCTTT; CDR3: CASSYRDTEAFF